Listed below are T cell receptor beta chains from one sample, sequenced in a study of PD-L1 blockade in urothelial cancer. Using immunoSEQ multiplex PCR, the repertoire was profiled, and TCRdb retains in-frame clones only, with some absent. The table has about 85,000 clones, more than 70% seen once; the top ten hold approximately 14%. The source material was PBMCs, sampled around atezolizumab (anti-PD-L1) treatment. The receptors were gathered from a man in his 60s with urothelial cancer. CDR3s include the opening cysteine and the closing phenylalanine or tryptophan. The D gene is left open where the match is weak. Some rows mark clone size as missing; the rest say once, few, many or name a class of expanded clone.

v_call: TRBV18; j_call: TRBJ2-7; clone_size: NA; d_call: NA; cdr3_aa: CASSPSSYEQYF; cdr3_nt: TGTGCCAGCTCACCCAGCTCCTACGAGCAGTACTTC
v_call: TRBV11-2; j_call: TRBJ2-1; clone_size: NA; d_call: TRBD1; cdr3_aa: CASSLTGGSYNEQFF; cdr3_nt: TGTGCCAGCAGCCTAACAGGGGGCTCCTACAATGAGCAGTTCTTC
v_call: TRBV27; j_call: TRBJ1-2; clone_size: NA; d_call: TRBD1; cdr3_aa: CASSLKQGVGGYGYTF; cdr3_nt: TGTGCCAGCAGTTTGAAACAGGGGGTCGGTGGCTATGGCTACACCTTC
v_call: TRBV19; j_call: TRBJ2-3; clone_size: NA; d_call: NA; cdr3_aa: CASSSIAGWSDTQYF; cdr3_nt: TGTGCCAGTAGTAGTATCGCGGGCTGGTCAGATACGCAGTATTTT
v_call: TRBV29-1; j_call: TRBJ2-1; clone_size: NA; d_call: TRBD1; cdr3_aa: CSVGEGLRDRSYNEQFF; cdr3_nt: TGCAGCGTTGGAGAAGGTCTTAGGGACAGAAGCTACAATGAGCAGTTCTTC
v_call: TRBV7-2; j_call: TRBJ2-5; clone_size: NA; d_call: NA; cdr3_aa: CASSPIVSVAVQETQYF; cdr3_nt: TGTGCCAGCAGCCCTATCGTTTCTGTAGCGGTACAAGAGACCCAGTACTTC
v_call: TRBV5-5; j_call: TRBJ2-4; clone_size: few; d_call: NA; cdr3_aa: CASSLQFGGMAKNIQYF; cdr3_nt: TGTGCCAGCAGCTTGCAATTCGGAGGGATGGCCAAAAACATTCAGTACTTC
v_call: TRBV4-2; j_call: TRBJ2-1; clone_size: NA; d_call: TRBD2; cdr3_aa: CASSKPGLASDEQFF; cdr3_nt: TGTGCCAGCAGCAAACCGGGACTAGCGTCTGATGAGCAGTTCTTC
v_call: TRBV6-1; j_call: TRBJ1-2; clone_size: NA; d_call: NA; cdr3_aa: CASSGPRGSGYGYTF; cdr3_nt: TGTGCCAGCAGTGGGCCGAGAGGATCGGGCTATGGCTACACCTTC
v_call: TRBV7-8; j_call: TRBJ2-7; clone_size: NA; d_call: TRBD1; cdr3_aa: CASSFDGQDHEQYF; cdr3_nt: TGTGCCAGCAGCTTCGACGGACAGGACCACGAGCAGTACTTC
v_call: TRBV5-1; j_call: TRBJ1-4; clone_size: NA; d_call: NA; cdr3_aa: CASRWGDPTNEKLFF; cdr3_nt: TGCGCCAGCCGGTGGGGGGATCCAACTAATGAAAAACTGTTTTTT
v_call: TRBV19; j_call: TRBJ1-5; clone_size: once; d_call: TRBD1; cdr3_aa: CASSIVDRGDQPQHF; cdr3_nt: TGTGCCAGTAGTATAGTGGACAGGGGGGATCAGCCCCAGCATTTT
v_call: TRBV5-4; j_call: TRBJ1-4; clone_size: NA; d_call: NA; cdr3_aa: CASSPQGLNEKLFF; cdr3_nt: TGTGCCAGCAGCCCCCAGGGACTTAATGAAAAACTGTTTTTT
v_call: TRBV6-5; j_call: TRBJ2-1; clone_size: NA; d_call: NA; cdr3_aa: CASKARGPSYNEQFF; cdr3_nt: TGTGCCAGCAAGGCACGGGGTCCCTCCTACAATGAGCAGTTCTTC
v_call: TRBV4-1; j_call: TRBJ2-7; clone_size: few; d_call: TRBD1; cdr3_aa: CASSQGVGGGYEQYF; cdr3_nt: TGCGCCAGCAGCCAGGGGGTAGGGGGCGGGTACGAGCAGTACTTC
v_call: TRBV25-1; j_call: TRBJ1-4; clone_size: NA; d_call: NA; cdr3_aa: CASSEGGRGSEKLFF; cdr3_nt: TGTGCCAGCAGCGAAGGGGGGAGGGGGTCTGAAAAACTGTTTTTT
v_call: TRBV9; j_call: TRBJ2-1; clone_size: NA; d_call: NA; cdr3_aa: CASSANYPSGNEQFF; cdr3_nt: TGTGCCAGCAGTGCAAACTATCCGTCCGGCAATGAGCAGTTCTTC
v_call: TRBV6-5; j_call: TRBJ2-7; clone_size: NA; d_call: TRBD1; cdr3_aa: CASRSGTGGSYEQYF; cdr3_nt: TGTGCCAGCAGGTCCGGGACAGGGGGCTCCTACGAGCAGTACTTC
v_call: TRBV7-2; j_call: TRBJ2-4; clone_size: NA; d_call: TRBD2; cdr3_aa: CASSEQAGEAKNIQYF; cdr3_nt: TGTGCCAGCAGCGAGCAGGCGGGAGAGGCCAAAAACATTCAGTACTTC
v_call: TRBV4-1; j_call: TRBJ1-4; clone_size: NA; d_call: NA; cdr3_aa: CASSQGQGREKLFF; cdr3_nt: TGCGCCAGCAGCCAAGGTCAGGGTCGCGAAAAACTGTTTTTT
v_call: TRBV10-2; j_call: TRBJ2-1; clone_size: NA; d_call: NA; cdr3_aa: CASSDRRQSSYNEQFF; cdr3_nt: TGCGCCAGCAGTGATAGGCGACAGAGCTCCTACAATGAGCAGTTCTTC
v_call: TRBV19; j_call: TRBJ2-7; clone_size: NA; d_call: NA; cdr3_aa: CASAPAGSGSYEQYF; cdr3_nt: TGTGCCAGTGCCCCCGCGGGGAGCGGGTCCTACGAGCAGTACTTC
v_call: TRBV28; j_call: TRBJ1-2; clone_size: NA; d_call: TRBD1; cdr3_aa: CASTSPGTGRYGYTF; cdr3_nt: TGTGCCAGCACCTCCCCGGGGACAGGTCGCTATGGCTACACCTTC
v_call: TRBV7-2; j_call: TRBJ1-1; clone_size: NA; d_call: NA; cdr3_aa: CASSPGQTNTEAFF; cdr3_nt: TGTGCCAGCAGCCCCGGACAGACGAACACTGAAGCTTTCTTT
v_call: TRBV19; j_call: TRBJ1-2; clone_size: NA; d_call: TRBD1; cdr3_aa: CASSIIGRGDYGYTF; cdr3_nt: TGTGCCAGTAGTATAATCGGCAGGGGGGACTATGGCTACACCTTC
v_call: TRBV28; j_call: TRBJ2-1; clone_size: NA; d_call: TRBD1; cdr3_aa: CASSFLRDRGSYNEQFF; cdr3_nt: TGTGCCAGCAGTTTCTTAAGGGACAGGGGTTCCTACAATGAGCAGTTCTTC
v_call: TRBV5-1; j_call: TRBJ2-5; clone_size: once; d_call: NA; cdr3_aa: CASSLERVQETQYF; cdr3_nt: TGCGCCAGCAGCTTGGAACGGGTCCAAGAGACCCAGTACTTC
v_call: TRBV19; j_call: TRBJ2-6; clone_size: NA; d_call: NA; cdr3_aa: CASSIAGANVLTF; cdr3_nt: TGTGCCAGTAGTATAGCAGGGGCCAACGTCCTGACTTTC
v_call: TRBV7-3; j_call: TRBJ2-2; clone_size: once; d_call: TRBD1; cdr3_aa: CASSLSRGSAGELFF; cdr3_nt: TGTGCCAGCAGCTTAAGCAGGGGGAGTGCCGGGGAGCTGTTTTTT
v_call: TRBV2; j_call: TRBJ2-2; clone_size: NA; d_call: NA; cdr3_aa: CASQGTGTGELFF; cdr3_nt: TGTGCCAGCCAGGGAACGGGCACCGGGGAGCTGTTTTTT
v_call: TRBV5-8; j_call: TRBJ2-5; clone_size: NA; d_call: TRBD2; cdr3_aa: CASTPGTSGIETQYF; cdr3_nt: TGTGCCAGCACCCCTGGGACTAGCGGGATAGAGACCCAGTACTTC
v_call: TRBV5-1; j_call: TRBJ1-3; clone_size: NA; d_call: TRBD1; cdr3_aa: CASTRTTGGSGNTIYF; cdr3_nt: TGCGCCAGCACCAGAACTACAGGGGGCTCTGGAAACACCATATATTTT
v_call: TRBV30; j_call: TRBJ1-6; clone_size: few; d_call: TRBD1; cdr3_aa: CAWRGTGIGSPLHF; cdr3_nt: TGTGCCTGGAGAGGGACAGGGATAGGATCACCCCTCCACTTT
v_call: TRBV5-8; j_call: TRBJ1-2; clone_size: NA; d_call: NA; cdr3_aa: CASSSIVGSYTF; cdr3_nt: TGTGCCAGCAGCTCCATAGTCGGGAGCTACACCTTC
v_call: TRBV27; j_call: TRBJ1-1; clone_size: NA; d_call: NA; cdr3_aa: CASSLYRQGKTEAFF; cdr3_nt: TGTGCCAGCAGTTTATATCGGCAGGGAAAGACTGAAGCTTTCTTT
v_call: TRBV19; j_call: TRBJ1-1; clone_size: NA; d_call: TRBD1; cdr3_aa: CASSSSGTGGGEAFF; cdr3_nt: TGTGCCAGTAGTAGCTCCGGGACAGGGGGCGGGGAAGCTTTCTTT
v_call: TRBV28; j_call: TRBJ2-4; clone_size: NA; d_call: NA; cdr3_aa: CASSFSGHRSPIQYF; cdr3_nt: TGTGCCAGCAGTTTTTCGGGACACCGATCTCCCATTCAGTACTTC
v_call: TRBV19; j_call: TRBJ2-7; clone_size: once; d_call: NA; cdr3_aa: CASMSRGGRWPYEQYF; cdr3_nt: TGTGCCAGTATGTCCCGGGGAGGCAGGTGGCCGTACGAGCAGTACTTC
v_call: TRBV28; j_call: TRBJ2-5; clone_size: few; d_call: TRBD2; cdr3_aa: CASSLWTSGRFPETQYF; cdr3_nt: TGTGCCAGCAGTTTATGGACTAGCGGGAGGTTTCCAGAGACCCAGTACTTC
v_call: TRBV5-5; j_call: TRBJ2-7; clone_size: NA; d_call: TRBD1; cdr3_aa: CASSLEGTAVSYEQYF; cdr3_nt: TGTGCCAGCAGCTTGGAGGGGACAGCCGTCTCCTACGAGCAGTACTTC
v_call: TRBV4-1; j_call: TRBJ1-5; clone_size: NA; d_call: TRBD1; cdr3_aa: CASSIRQGQNNQPQHF; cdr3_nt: TGCGCCAGCAGCATTCGCCAGGGACAGAACAATCAGCCCCAGCATTTT
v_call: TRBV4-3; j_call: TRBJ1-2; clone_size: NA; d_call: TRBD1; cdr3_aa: CASSQEWDRVGKGGYTF; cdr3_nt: TGCGCCAGCAGCCAAGAATGGGACAGGGTAGGGAAAGGTGGCTACACCTTC
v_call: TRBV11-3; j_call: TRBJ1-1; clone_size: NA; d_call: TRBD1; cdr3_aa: CASSPRTGLSTEAFF; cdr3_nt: TGTGCCAGCAGCCCTCGGACAGGGTTAAGCACTGAAGCTTTCTTT
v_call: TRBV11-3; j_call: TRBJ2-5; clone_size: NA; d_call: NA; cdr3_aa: CASSLDPASGETQYF; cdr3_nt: TGTGCCAGCAGCTTAGATCCCGCGTCGGGAGAGACCCAGTACTTC
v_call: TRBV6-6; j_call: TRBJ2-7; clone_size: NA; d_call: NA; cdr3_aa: CASKKASDYEQYF; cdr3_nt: TGTGCCAGCAAGAAGGCTAGCGACTACGAGCAGTACTTC
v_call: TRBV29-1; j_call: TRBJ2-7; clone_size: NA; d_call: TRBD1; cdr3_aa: CSVARGTGITYEQYF; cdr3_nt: TGCAGCGTTGCCCGGGGGACAGGGATCACCTACGAGCAGTACTTC
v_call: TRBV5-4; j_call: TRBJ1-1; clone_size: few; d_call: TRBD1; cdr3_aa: CASSLGDRPTEAFF; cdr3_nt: TGTGCCAGCAGCTTAGGGGACAGACCCACTGAAGCTTTCTTT
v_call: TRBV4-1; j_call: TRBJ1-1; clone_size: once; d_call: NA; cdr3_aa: CASSQKYGSGETEAFF; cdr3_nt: TGCGCCAGCAGCCAAAAGTATGGTTCAGGGGAAACTGAAGCTTTCTTT
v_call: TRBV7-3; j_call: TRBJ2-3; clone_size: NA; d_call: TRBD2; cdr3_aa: CASSRGGSGTDTQYF; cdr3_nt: TGTGCCAGCAGCCGCGGGGGTAGCGGCACAGATACGCAGTATTTT
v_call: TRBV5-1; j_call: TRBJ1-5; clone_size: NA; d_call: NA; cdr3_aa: CASSTLNQPQHF; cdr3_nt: TGCGCCAGCAGCACCCTAAATCAGCCCCAGCATTTT
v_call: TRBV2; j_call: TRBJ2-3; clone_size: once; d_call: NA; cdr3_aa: CASSEAETDTQYF; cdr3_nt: TGTGCCAGCAGTGAAGCTGAGACAGATACGCAGTATTTT
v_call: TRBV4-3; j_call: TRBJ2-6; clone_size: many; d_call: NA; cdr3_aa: CASSQVTGANVLTF; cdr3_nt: TGCGCCAGCAGCCAAGTAACTGGGGCCAACGTCCTGACTTTC
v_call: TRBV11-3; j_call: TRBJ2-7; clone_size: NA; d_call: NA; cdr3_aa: CASSRDSLSERFRSYEQYF; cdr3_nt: TGTGCCAGCAGCAGAGATTCCCTATCTGAACGGTTTCGCTCCTACGAGCAGTACTTC
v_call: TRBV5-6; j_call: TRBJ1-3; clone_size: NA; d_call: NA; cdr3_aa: CASSFRQGDGNTIYF; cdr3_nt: TGTGCCAGCAGCTTTCGGCAGGGTGACGGAAACACCATATATTTT
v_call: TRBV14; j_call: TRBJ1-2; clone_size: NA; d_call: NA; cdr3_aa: CASSAKWGVNYGYTF; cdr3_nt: TGTGCCAGCAGCGCCAAGTGGGGGGTTAACTATGGCTACACCTTC
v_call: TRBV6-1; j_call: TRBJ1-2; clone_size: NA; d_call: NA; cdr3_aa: CASSVEPGGPWYGYTF; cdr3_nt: TGTGCCAGCAGTGTCGAGCCGGGGGGCCCATGGTATGGCTACACCTTC
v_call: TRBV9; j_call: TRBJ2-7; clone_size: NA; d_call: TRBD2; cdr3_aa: CASSVSGGNYEQYF; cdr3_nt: TGTGCCAGCAGCGTTAGCGGGGGGAACTACGAGCAGTACTTC
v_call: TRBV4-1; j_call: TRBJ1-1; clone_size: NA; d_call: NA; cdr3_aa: CASSGEERLMNTEAFF; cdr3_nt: TGCGCCAGCAGCGGGGAGGAGCGCCTCATGAACACTGAAGCTTTCTTT
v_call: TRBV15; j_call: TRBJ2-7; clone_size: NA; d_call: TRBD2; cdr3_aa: CATRLAYSSYEQYF; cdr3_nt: TGTGCCACCCGACTAGCTTATAGCTCCTACGAGCAGTACTTC